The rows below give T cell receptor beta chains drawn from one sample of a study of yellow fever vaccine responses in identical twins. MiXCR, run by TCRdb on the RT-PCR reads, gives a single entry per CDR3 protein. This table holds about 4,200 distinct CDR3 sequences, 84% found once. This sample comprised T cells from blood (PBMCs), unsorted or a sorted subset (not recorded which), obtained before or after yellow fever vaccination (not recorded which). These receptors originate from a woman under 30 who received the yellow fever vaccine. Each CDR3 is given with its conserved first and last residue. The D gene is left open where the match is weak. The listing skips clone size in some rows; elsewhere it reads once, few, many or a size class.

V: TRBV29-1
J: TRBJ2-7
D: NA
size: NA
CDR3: CSVVEGGSVGSYEQYF
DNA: TGCAGCGTTGTGGAGGGCGGAAGTGTTGGCTCCTACGAGCAGTACTTC

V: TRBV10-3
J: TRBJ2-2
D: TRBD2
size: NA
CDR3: CAIGGLAGYTNTGELFF
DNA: TGTGCCATCGGGGGACTAGCGGGATACACGAACACCGGGGAGCTGTTTTTT

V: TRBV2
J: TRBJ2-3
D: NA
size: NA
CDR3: CANTGLQTQYF
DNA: TGTGCCAACACCGGACTCCAAACGCAGTATTTT

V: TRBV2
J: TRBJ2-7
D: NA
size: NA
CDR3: CASSASYEQYF
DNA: TGTGCCAGCAGTGCCTCCTACGAGCAGTACTTC

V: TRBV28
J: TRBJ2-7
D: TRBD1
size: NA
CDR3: CASSNTGTGGYEQYF
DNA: TGTGCCAGCAGCAACACCGGGACAGGGGGCTACGAGCAGTACTTC

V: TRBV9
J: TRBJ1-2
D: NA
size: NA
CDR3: CASSVGWGDDYGYTF
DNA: TGTGCCAGCAGCGTAGGATGGGGGGATGACTATGGCTACACCTTC

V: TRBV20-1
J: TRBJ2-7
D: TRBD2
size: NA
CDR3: CSAPLGTSVHEQYF
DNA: TGCAGTGCACCACTCGGGACTAGCGTGCACGAGCAGTACTTC

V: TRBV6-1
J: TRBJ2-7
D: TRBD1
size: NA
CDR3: CASKGQDTTYEQYF
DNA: TGTGCCAGCAAGGGACAGGACACAACCTACGAGCAGTACTTC

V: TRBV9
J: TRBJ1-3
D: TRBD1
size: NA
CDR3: CASSVTGAGNTIYF
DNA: TGTGCCAGCAGCGTGACAGGGGCTGGAAACACCATATATTTT

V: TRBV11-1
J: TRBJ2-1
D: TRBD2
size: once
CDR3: CASSFSGRNYNEQFF
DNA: TGTGCCAGCAGCTTTAGCGGGAGAAACTACAATGAGCAGTTCTTC

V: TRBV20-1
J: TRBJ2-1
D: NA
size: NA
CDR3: CSARRRESEQFF
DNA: TGCAGTGCTAGACGCCGGGAGAGTGAGCAGTTCTTC

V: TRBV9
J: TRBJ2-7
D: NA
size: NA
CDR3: CASSGLSQGEQYF
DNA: TGTGCCAGCAGCGGACTTAGCCAGGGCGAGCAGTACTTC

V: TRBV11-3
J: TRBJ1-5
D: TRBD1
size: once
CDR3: CASSQGQGVSGNQPQHF
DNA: TGTGCCAGCAGCCAGGGACAGGGGGTGAGTGGCAATCAGCCCCAGCATTTT

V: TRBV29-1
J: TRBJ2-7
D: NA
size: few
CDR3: CSVEDPIAYEQYF
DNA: TGCAGCGTTGAAGATCCGATAGCCTACGAGCAGTACTTC

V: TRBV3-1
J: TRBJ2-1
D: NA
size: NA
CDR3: CASSQDVSVERSYNEQFF
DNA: TGTGCCAGCAGCCAAGATGTAAGCGTAGAACGCTCCTACAATGAGCAGTTCTTC

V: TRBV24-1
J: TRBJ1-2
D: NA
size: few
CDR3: CATSETTSRGYTF
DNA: TGTGCCACCAGTGAGACGACATCGAGAGGCTACACCTTC

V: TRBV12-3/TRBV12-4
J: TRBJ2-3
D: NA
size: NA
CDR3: CASSPRLETDTQYF
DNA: TGTGCCAGCAGTCCTCGACTAGAGACAGATACGCAGTATTTT

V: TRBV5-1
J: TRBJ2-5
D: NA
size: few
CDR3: CASSLGWQETQYF
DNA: TGCGCCAGCAGCTTGGGGTGGCAAGAGACCCAGTACTTC

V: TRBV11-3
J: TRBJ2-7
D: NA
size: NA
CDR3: CANSFGTPESEQYF
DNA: TGTGCCAACAGCTTCGGGACCCCAGAGAGCGAGCAGTACTTC

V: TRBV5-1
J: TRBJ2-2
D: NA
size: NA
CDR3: CASSPGQIEAAGELFF
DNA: TGCGCCAGCAGCCCTGGACAGATCGAGGCTGCCGGGGAGCTGTTTTTT

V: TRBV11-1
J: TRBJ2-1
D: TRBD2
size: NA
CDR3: CASSLTSGAFNEQFF
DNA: TGTGCCAGCAGCTTAACTAGCGGGGCTTTCAATGAGCAGTTCTTC

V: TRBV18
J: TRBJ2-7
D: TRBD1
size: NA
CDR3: CASSALGQGAGTEQYF
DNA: TGTGCCAGCTCAGCATTGGGACAGGGGGCTGGTACCGAGCAGTACTTC

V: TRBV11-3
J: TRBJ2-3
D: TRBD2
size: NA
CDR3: CASSPAGGKTDTQYF
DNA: TGTGCCAGCAGCCCGGCGGGAGGGAAGACAGATACGCAGTATTTT

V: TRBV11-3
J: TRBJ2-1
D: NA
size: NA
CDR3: CASSFSSSHYNEQFF
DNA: TGTGCCAGCAGCTTCTCTAGTTCCCATTACAATGAGCAGTTCTTC

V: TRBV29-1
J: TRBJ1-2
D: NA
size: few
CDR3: CSVGRQGEDYTF
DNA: TGCAGCGTTGGGCGGCAGGGTGAGGATTACACCTTC

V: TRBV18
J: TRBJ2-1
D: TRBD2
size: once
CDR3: CASSPGLVYNEQFF
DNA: TGTGCCAGCTCACCGGGACTAGTATACAATGAGCAGTTCTTC

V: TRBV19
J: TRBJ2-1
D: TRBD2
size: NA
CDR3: CASSILAGGGNEQFF
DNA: TGTGCCAGTAGTATTCTAGCGGGGGGCGGCAATGAGCAGTTCTTC

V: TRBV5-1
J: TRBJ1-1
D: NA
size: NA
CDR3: CASSPLRQAEAFF
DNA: TGCGCCAGCAGCCCGCTTAGACAGGCTGAAGCTTTCTTT

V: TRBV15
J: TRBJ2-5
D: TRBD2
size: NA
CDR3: CATSRDRGGQETQYF
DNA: TGTGCCACCAGCAGAGATCGGGGGGGCCAAGAGACCCAGTACTTC

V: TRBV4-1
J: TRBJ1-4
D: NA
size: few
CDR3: CASSPLGGGEKLFF
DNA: TGCGCCAGCAGCCCCCTGGGGGGAGGGGAAAAACTGTTTTTT

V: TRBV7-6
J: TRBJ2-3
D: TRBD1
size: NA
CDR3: CASSNTGGTDTQYF
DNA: TGTGCCAGCAGCAATACAGGGGGCACAGATACGCAGTATTTT

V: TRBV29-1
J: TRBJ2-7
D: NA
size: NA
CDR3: CSVEVGAPSYEQYF
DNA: TGCAGCGTTGAGGTAGGGGCCCCCTCCTACGAGCAGTACTTC

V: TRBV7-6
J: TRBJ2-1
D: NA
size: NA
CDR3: CASSQGWGSSYNEQFF
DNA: TGTGCCAGCAGCCAGGGGTGGGGAAGCTCCTACAATGAGCAGTTCTTC

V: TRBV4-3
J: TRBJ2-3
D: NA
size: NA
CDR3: CASSQELQRTDTQYF
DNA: TGCGCCAGCAGCCAAGAACTCCAGCGCACAGATACGCAGTATTTT

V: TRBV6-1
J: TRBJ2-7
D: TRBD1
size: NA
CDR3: CASSIRDRGSYEQYF
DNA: TGTGCCAGCAGCATCCGGGACAGGGGCTCCTACGAGCAGTACTTC

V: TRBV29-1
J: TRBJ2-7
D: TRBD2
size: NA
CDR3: CSVVGLAGGSSYERYF
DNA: TGCAGCGTTGTAGGACTAGCGGGAGGGAGCTCCTACGAGCGGTACTTC

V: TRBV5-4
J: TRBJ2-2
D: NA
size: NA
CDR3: CASSFSTGELFF
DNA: TGTGCCAGCAGCTTTTCTACCGGGGAGCTGTTTTTT

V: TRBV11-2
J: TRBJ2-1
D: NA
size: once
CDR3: CASSLDRVNNEQFF
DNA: TGTGCCAGCAGCTTAGACAGGGTAAACAATGAGCAGTTCTTC

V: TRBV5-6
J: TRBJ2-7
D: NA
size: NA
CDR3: CASCFRSGEQYF
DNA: TGTGCCAGCTGCTTTAGAAGTGGCGAGCAGTACTTC

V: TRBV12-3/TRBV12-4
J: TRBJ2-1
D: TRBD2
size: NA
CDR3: CASKGPGLAGNEQFF
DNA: TGTGCCAGCAAGGGCCCCGGACTAGCGGGAAATGAGCAGTTCTTC

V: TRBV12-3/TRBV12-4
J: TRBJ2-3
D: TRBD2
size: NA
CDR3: CASSSGTSRQDTQYF
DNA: TGTGCCAGCAGTTCAGGGACTAGCAGGCAAGATACGCAGTATTTT

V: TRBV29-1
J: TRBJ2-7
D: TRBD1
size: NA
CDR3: CSVEKEGTGVYEQYF
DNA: TGCAGCGTTGAAAAAGAGGGGACAGGGGTGTACGAGCAGTACTTC

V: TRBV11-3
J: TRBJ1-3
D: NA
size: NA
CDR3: CASSTWDGGGNTIYF
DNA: TGTGCCAGCAGCACATGGGACGGGGGAGGAAACACCATATATTTT

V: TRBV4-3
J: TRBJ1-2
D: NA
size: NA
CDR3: CASSQDSSGGPGYTF
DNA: TGCGCCAGCAGCCAAGATAGTTCGGGGGGTCCTGGCTACACCTTC

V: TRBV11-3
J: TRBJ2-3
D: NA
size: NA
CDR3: CASSQPGTDTQYF
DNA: TGTGCCAGCAGCCAGCCGGGCACAGATACGCAGTATTTT

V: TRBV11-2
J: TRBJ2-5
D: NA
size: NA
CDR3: CASTTSNTQGIRETQYF
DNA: TGTGCCAGCACCACTAGCAACACTCAGGGGATTAGGGAGACCCAGTACTTC

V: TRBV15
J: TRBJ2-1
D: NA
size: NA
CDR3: CATSSEILNNEQFF
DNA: TGTGCCACCAGCAGTGAAATTCTTAACAATGAGCAGTTCTTC

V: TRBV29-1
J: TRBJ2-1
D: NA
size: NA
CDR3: CSVENSGAHSYNEQFF
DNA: TGCAGCGTTGAAAACTCAGGAGCTCATTCCTACAATGAGCAGTTCTTC

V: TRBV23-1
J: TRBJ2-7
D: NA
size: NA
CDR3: CASKDSPYEQYF
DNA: TGCGCCAGCAAGGACAGCCCCTACGAGCAGTACTTC